This T cell receptor (beta chain) was identified in a study of spatial heterogeneity in lung cancer (dated by TCRdb to about 2019). Study-wide context: The donors were 72 patients from the lung TRACERx cohort who had early-stage, untreated non-small cell lung cancer. Follow-up PBMC samples were sequenced whenever available, and the median time to follow-up was 2 to 3 years after resection. More beta-chain than alpha-chain transcripts were consistently detected, likely reflecting higher beta-chain transcript abundance. In the raw uncorrected reads, each unique combination of TCR and UMI appeared more than ten times on average. In non-small cell lung cancer, the study made a quantitative comparison of TCR alpha and beta repertoires among multiple tumor regions, matched nontumor lung and blood. Nonsynonymous mutation counts, determined by whole-exome sequencing of tumor tissue, were related to features of the TCR repertoire. Both alpha and beta chains were TCR-sequenced in samples taken at surgery, namely 220 tumor regions, more than 62 matched nontumor lung samples and 50 to 60 PBMC samples. Results the study describes overall, beyond this receptor: Additional single-cell paired TCR alpha and beta sequencing was considered necessary to confirm, at a functional level, the hypothesis that regional TCRs recognize regional mutations. Ubiquitous expanded tumor TCRs were detected in blood more often at tumor resection than at routine follow-up. Only 15 or so patients were included in comparisons of baseline and follow-up blood repertoires.

In light of the paper, this sample's time point label describes: blood at routine non-recurrence follow-up after resection. TCR sequencing used whole RNA extracted from tumor and nontumor lung tissue, or from cryopreserved PBMC samples, without cell sorting. Only patients for whom sufficient RNA was available from at least two tumor regions were selected for TCR sequencing. Many counts were recorded for this clonotype. No antigen is known for it. The input lacks base qualities; no much larger clone sits a single base away. Libraries came from 5' RACE. Sequenced using a NextSeq 500. To allow correction of PCR and sequencing errors, the TCR library protocol tagged every TCR cDNA molecule with a unique molecular identifier. For the original study's pipeline: Decombinator tools were used for TCR identification, UMI-based error correction and CDR3 extraction. Expanded TCRs were defined as those above a frequency of 2 per 1,000, corresponding to the top 1% of the tumor frequency distribution. Rényi diversity was computed with the R vegan package after subsampling each repertoire 100 times to 5,000 TCRs. CDR3 similarity networks were built from amino acid triplet string-kernel similarity, connecting CDR3s with pairwise similarity above 0.82. TCRdb cleaned the public reads at Q25 with fastp, built clones with MiXCR and kept in-frame beta chains. A single entry per CDR3 protein holds the most common genes and DNA from its merged rows. V and J calls and clone size were set by TCRdb, not the authors. The sample includes some 41,000 distinct CDR3 sequences, with 8% to 11% observed a single time. Clones ranked in the top ten supply 17% of the sample.

As encoded in the germline V gene, CDR1 is SNHLY while CDR2 is FYNNEI. V is shortened by 7 bases, J by 3 bases, and the region joining them spans 18 bases. The CDR3 runs 15 residues from the cysteine to the phenylalanine. Here the CDR3 DNA is all that survives: 45 bases in frame from base 1. The sequencing used PBMCs, collected at follow-up. The chain uses TRBV2 and TRBJ1-1; the D gene is possibly TRBD1, with 5 bases matching. The receptor comes from a female donor with early-stage non-small cell lung cancer. The CDR3 region has the sequence CASTSGLPGHTEAFF. The nucleotide sequence is TGTGCCAGCACCTCGGGACTCCCCGGGCACACTGAAGCTTTCTTT.